Listed here are 21 T cell receptor beta chains from one sample, sequenced in a study of blood T cell repertoires in COVID-19. Only in-frame clones appear in the TCRdb table, and some are missing; sequencing was by immunoSEQ multiplex PCR. The repertoire has 250,000 to 400,000 clones, approximately 90% of them found once; the top ten carry 1.5% to 2%. Sequenced material: peripheral blood. The receptors originated from a woman in her twenties or thirties with COVID-19, enrolled during active disease.

This chain connects TRBV7-2 to TRBJ1-1, with TRBD1 matching over 7 bases. Germline values: CDR1 SGHTA, CDR2 FQGNSA. Trimming cost V 5 bases and J 1 base; bases outside gene matches: 7. This CDR3 comprises 15 residues. The CDR3 sequence: CASSARQGPNTEAFF. CDR3 nucleotides: TGTGCCAGCAGCGCCCGACAGGGACCGAACACTGAAGCTTTCTTT.

The rearrangement joins TRBV15 to TRBJ2-3; D perhaps matches TRBD1 (6 bases). The V gene lost 5 bases and the J gene lost 1 base, with 7 bases spanning the gap. CDR3 length: 13 residues. CDR1 and CDR2 from the germline V gene are LNHNV and YYDKDF (reference sequence). The CDR3 loop is CATSGGGTDTQYF. The DNA for the CDR3 is TGTGCCACCAGCGGGGGCGGCACAGATACGCAGTATTTT. Looking up the rest from reference TRBV15 and TRBJ2-3 gives the full variable domain: DAMVIQNPRYQVTQFGKPVTLSCSQTLNHNVMYWYQQKSSQAPKLLFHYYDKDFNNEADTPDNFQSRRPNTSFCFLDIRSPGLGDTAMYLCATSGGGTDTQYFGPGTRLTVL.

Remarks on this clone: At the DNA level, this CDR3 is encoded by other sequences in the same sample as well. The rearrangement uses TRBV6-5 and TRBJ1-1; 9 bases align to TRBD1. The CDR3 totals 14 residues. V lost 6 bases to trimming and J lost 5 bases; unmatched junction nucleotides: 7. CDR1 is MNHEY and CDR2 is SVGAGI in the germline V gene. Here the CDR3 DNA reads TGTGCCAGCAGCTTACAGGGGGCGAGGACTGAAGCTTTCTTT. Its protein is CASSLQGARTEAFF.

The rearrangement links TRBV4-2 to TRBJ2-3; 9 bases are a match to TRBD2. There are 18 residues in the CDR3. Germline V lookup: CDR1 LGHNA, CDR2 YNFKEQ. V lost 0 bases and J lost 0; bases outside the gene matches: 7. The CDR3 here is CASSQDLPTSGSTDTQYF. The CDR3 DNA sequence: TGTGCCAGCAGCCAAGATCTCCCGACTAGCGGCAGCACAGATACGCAGTATTTT.

The rearrangement links TRBV4-3 to TRBJ1-1; 7 bases agree with TRBD1. The CDR3 totals 13 residues. J gave up 1 base and V 4 bases, and 0 bases lay outside the gene matches. From germline, CDR1 is LGHNA and CDR2 YSLEER. CDR3 amino acids: CASSRTGNTEAFF. In DNA form, the CDR3 reads TGCGCCAGCAGCCGGACAGGGAACACTGAAGCTTTCTTT.

The chain has TRBV30 and TRBJ1-5, with D hard to call. Germline values: CDR1 GTSNPN, CDR2 SVGIG (reference sequence). V was trimmed by 0 bases and J by 3 bases, leaving 9 bases between them. CDR3 size: 14 residues. This CDR3 reads CAWSVGAPNQPQHF. The CDR3 DNA sequence: TGTGCCTGGAGTGTGGGCGCGCCCAATCAGCCCCAGCATTTT.

The chain is built from TRBV9 and TRBJ1-2; D unresolved. This CDR3 is built from 14 residues. The V end was cut by 0 bases, the J end by 2 bases, with 8 bases between. From germline, CDR1 is SGDLS and CDR2 YYNGEE. CDR3 in amino acids: CASSVGPENYGYTF. The CDR3 nucleotides read TGTGCCAGCAGCGTAGGTCCGGAGAACTATGGCTACACCTTC.

The chain employs TRBV19 and TRBJ1-4, with D perhaps TRBD1 (6 bases). V lost 3 bases and J lost 0, with 8 bases in between. Germline V gives CDR1 LNHDA, CDR2 SQIVND (reference sequence). This CDR3 comprises 15 residues. Written as DNA, the CDR3 is TGTGCCAGTAGTATCCGGACAGCAACTAATGAAAAACTGTTTTTT. This codes for CASSIRTATNEKLFF.

The chain employs TRBV24-1 and TRBJ1-5, with 8 bases identical to TRBD1. This CDR3 region has 13 residues. CDR1 and CDR2 from the germline V gene are KGHDR and SFDVKD. With V trimmed by 5 bases and J by 5 bases, 1 base remained unmatched. The CDR3 region has the DNA TGTGCCACCAGTGGACAGGGGTATCAGCCCCAGCATTTT. Translation: CATSGQGYQPQHF.

This clone was recorded only once. This rearrangement joins TRBV7-2 to TRBJ2-7, with 12 bases that match TRBD2. Germline-derived CDR1 and CDR2 are SGHTA and FQGNSA. V shed 5 bases and J 4 bases; nucleotides not matched to a gene: 6. The CDR3 is made up of 15 amino acids. The CDR3 spells CASSPMTSGGYEQYF. DNA for the CDR3: TGTGCCAGCAGCCCAATGACTAGCGGGGGTTACGAGCAGTACTTC.

This sequence joins TRBV10-3 and TRBJ2-3, with TRBD2 as a possible D gene (5 bases). The CDR3 has 13 residues. Germline CDR1 and CDR2: ENHRY and SYGVKD. Trimming stripped 3 bases from V and 1 base from J, with 5 bases between. The DNA of the CDR3 is TGTGCCATCAGTGACGGGGGCACAGATACGCAGTATTTT. This codes for CAISDGGTDTQYF.

This chain uses TRBV7-9 with TRBJ2-7; a weak D match, TRBD1 (5 bases). The germline V gene has CDR1 SEHNR and CDR2 FQNEAQ (reference sequence). V was cut by 5 bases and J by 0 bases, with 14 bases left in between. This CDR3 is built from 15 residues. The CDR3 sequence is CASSPSGLSSYEQYV. CDR3 DNA: TGTGCCAGCAGCCCCTCAGGGCTCAGCTCCTACGAGCAGTACGTC.

The chain is built from TRBV12-5 and TRBJ1-3; D is unclear. The CDR3 spans 13 residues. V shed 7 bases and J shed 2 bases, with 9 bases lying between them. Germline CDR1 LGHNT, CDR2 FRNRAP. The CDR3 here is CASALGTGNTIYF. The CDR3 coding sequence is TGTGCTAGTGCCCTAGGTACTGGAAACACCATATATTTT.

The chain recombines TRBV5-6 with TRBJ2-7, with D possibly matching TRBD1 (6 bases). Trimming took off 4 bases at V and 3 bases at J, with 14 bases between the two ends. Germline CDR1 is SGHDT and CDR2 is YYEEEE. The CDR3 extends over 14 amino acids. CDR3 sequence (DNA): TGTGCCAGCAGCGGAACACAGGGATACTACGAGCAGTACTTC. Encoded protein: CASSGTQGYYEQYF.

The genes are TRBV2 and TRBJ1-6; D unresolved. The ends were cut back, 7 bases at V and 0 bases at J, with 13 bases in the middle. The CDR3 loop spans 16 amino acids. Germline V gene data show CDR1 as SNHLY and CDR2 as FYNNEI. CDR3 sequence: CASNPSTGSYNSPLHF. CDR3 coding DNA: TGTGCCAGCAACCCCAGTACGGGCTCCTATAATTCACCCCTCCACTTT.

The CDR3, as DNA: TGTGCCAATACCCGGGACAGTGGTCCTATCCACGAGCAGTACGTC. Its protein product is CANTRDSGPIHEQYV. V is TRBV19 and J is TRBJ2-7, with 7 bases fitting TRBD1. With 10 bases clipped from V and 5 bases from J, the junction kept 17 bases outside the gene matches. The CDR3 contains 15 residues. Per the germline V gene, CDR1 is LNHDA and CDR2 is SQIVND (reference sequence).

V usage is TRBV19 and J usage is TRBJ2-7, with 12 bases lining up with TRBD1. The ends lost 3 bases at V and 6 bases at J; junction bases unmatched: 3. CDR3 length: 14 amino acids. Germline V lookup: CDR1 LNHDA, CDR2 SQIVND (reference sequence). The CDR3 region has the DNA TGTGCCAGTAGTATGGGACAGGGGGCAGGCGAGCAGTACTTC. Amino acid sequence: CASSMGQGAGEQYF. The full variable domain, its missing parts supplied by reference TRBV19 and TRBJ2-7, is DGGITQSPKYLFRKEGQNVTLSCEQNLNHDAMYWYRQDPGQGLRLIYYSQIVNDFQKGDIAEGYSVSREKKESFPLTVTSAQKNPTAFYLCASSMGQGAGEQYFGPGTRLTVT.

This clone was counted a single time. The rearrangement uses TRBV19 and TRBJ2-3, with 8 bases aligning to TRBD1. CDR3 length: 13 amino acids. Germline V gives CDR1 LNHDA, CDR2 SQIVND (reference sequence). Trimming removed 2 bases from V and 6 bases from J; junction bases left unmatched: 1. The CDR3 spells CASSINRGDTQYF. The CDR3 DNA reads as TGTGCCAGTAGTATAAACAGGGGGGATACGCAGTATTTT.

The chain carries TRBV2 and TRBJ2-7, with D perhaps matching TRBD2 (7 bases). The CDR3 runs 15 residues. The ends were cut back, 4 bases at V and 0 bases at J, with 13 bases in the middle. The germline CDR1 and CDR2 sequences are SNHLY and FYNNEI. The CDR3 DNA follows: TGTGCCAGCAGTGGGACTAGGGGACACTCCTACGAGCAGTACGTC. Translation: CASSGTRGHSYEQYV.

This chain joins TRBV2 and TRBJ2-7; D unclear. The length of the CDR3 is 17 residues. V was pared by 6 bases and J by 0 bases, with 21 bases between. The germline V gene encodes CDR1 SNHLY and CDR2 FYNNEI. In DNA, the CDR3 is TGTGCCAGCAGGCCAGCGTCGGTTGTCGTAAGCTCCTACGAGCAGTACTTC. Its translation is CASRPASVVVSSYEQYF.

The chain recombines TRBV5-6 with TRBJ1-3; D possibly corresponds to TRBD1 (6 bases). Trimming stripped 6 bases from V and 5 bases from J, with 18 bases between. Germline V gene sequence: CDR1 SGHDT, CDR2 YYEEEE. CDR3 length: 15 residues. This CDR3 reads CASTETGFERNTIYF. CDR3 coding DNA: TGTGCCAGCACCGAAACAGGGTTCGAGAGAAACACCATATATTTT.